This TCR beta chain was documented in a study of shared clonotypes between healthy human individuals. Comments on this clone: As yet, its antigen is unknown.

The germline V and J ends were trimmed by 5 bases and 4 bases, with 6 bases remaining between them. The germline V gene has CDR1 SGHRS and CDR2 YFSETQ. The CDR3 length is 11 residues. In replicate PCRs of sorted subsets, roughly 200 ng DNA, approximately 30,000 T cell genomes, was used. The data were produced by immunoSEQ multiplex PCR, yet TCRdb's version contains in-frame clones alone and is incomplete. The data show 2 million or so clones, with roughly 94% seen just once and 0.13% held by the top ten. Overall study findings and caveats: Clonotype sharing across donors was expected to vary with sequencing depth. Approximately 5.3% was the fraction of naive CD4 clonotypes found shared across four donors.

This sequence was found in a man between 18 and 29 years old in good health. V and J are TRBV5-1 and TRBJ1-1, with D unresolved. Source material: naive CD4+ T cells sorted from blood. Sample subset: CD45RA+ positively selected. The CDR3 loop reads CASRAGTEAFF. The CDR3 DNA sequence: TGCGCCAGCAGGGCCGGCACTGAAGCTTTCTTT.